These T cell receptor beta chains were read from a single sample in a study of blood T cell repertoires in COVID-19. Repertoires were generated with immunoSEQ multiplex PCR, while TCRdb's copy carries only in-frame clones and drops some. The profile shows roughly 410,000 clones, about 91% of them singletons. The sample consisted of peripheral blood. Receptors were obtained from a middle-aged woman with COVID-19, enrolled during active disease. Both conserved end residues are part of each CDR3. The D gene is left open where the match is weak. Size is stated for part of the rows, as once, few or many counts, or as a class when the clone is expanded.

V gene,J gene,clone size,D gene,CDR3 length,CDR3 DNA,CDR3 protein
TRBV6-5,TRBJ1-1,-,TRBD1,15,TGTGCCAGCAGTTACGCGGGACAGGGTATCACTGAAGCTTTCTTT,CASSYAGQGITEAFF
TRBV28,TRBJ1-2,-,TRBD1,14,TGTGCCAGCAGCGGACGACAGGGGCTTCGGGGCTACACCTTC,CASSGRQGLRGYTF
TRBV29-1,TRBJ2-3,-,-,13,TGCAGCGTAGAGGCGGGGAGTCTAGATACGCAGTATTTT,CSVEAGSLDTQYF
TRBV5-1,TRBJ2-5,-,-,14,TGCGCCAGCAGCCAGGATGTATTTGGAGAGACCCAGTACTTC,CASSQDVFGETQYF
TRBV6-6,TRBJ2-7,once,TRBD2,15,TGTGCCAGCAGTTACTCGCTAGCGGGTACCTACGAGCAGTACTTC,CASSYSLAGTYEQYF
TRBV3-1/TRBV3-2,TRBJ2-3,-,TRBD2,14,TGTGCCAGCAGCCATGGGGGGGGTTCAGATACGCAGTATTTT,CASSHGGGSDTQYF
TRBV10-3,TRBJ2-7,-,TRBD1,14,TGTGCCATCAGGACGACAGGGGGCACCTACGAGCAGTACTTC,CAIRTTGGTYEQYF
TRBV18,TRBJ1-3,-,-,16,TGTGCCAGCTCACCAGGGCCCATGCGCTCTGGAAACACCATATATTTT,CASSPGPMRSGNTIYF
TRBV18,TRBJ1-3,-,TRBD1,17,TGTGCCAGCTCACCAATCTTCCGGGACAGCTCTGGAAACACCATATATTTT,CASSPIFRDSSGNTIYF
TRBV3-1/TRBV3-2,TRBJ2-2,once,TRBD1,17,TGTGCCAGCAGCCGACGGACAGGGGGAGCGAACACCGGGGAGCTGTTTTTT,CASSRRTGGANTGELFF
TRBV29-1,TRBJ2-7,-,-,15,TGCAGCGTCCCCCTGAGCCTCGGGGGACGATACGAGCAGTACTTC,CSVPLSLGGRYEQYF
TRBV5-6,TRBJ1-1,-,-,17,TGTGCCAGCAGCTTGCCCCAGGGGCCCTTGATGAACACTGAAGCTTTCTTT,CASSLPQGPLMNTEAFF
TRBV11-2,TRBJ2-1,-,TRBD2,15,TGTGCCAGCAGCCCCCCCCGCGGGGGGCACAATGAGCAGTTCTTC,CASSPPRGGHNEQFF
TRBV28,TRBJ2-1,few,TRBD2,16,TGTGCCAGCACCACACTTGGGACTAGCGGCTACAATGAGCAGTTCTTC,CASTTLGTSGYNEQFF
TRBV10-3,TRBJ2-2,-,-,13,TGTGCCATCAGTGGGGAGAGCACCGGGGAGCTGTTTTTT,CAISGESTGELFF
TRBV18,TRBJ1-5,-,-,13,TGTGCCAGCTCACCTATTAGCAATCAGCCCCAGCATTTT,CASSPISNQPQHF
TRBV19,TRBJ1-1,-,TRBD1,16,TGTGCCAGTAGTATAGAACAGGGGAGGATGAACACTGAAGCTTTCTTT,CASSIEQGRMNTEAFF
TRBV7-6,TRBJ1-2,few,TRBD1,15,TGTGCCAGCAGCCCGAGACAGGGAGTCTTCTATGGCTACACCTTC,CASSPRQGVFYGYTF
TRBV5-4,TRBJ1-4,once,-,14,TGTGCCAGCAGCCGGACAGCAACTAATGAAAAACTGTTTTTT,CASSRTATNEKLFF
TRBV19,TRBJ1-6,-,TRBD1,15,TGTGCCAGTAGGCCCCGACAGGGCTATAATTCACCCCTCCACTTT,CASRPRQGYNSPLHF
TRBV19,TRBJ2-7,-,TRBD2,15,TGTGCCAGTAAGACGGGACTAGCGGGGTCCTACGAGCAGTACTTC,CASKTGLAGSYEQYF
TRBV18,TRBJ2-3,-,-,14,TGTGCCAGCTCATCCGGGAGTGGCACAGATACGCAGTATTTT,CASSSGSGTDTQYF
TRBV11-2,TRBJ2-7,-,-,16,TGTGCCAGCAGTCAAGGTCCAGGGTCAGTCTCCTACGAGCAGTACTTC,CASSQGPGSVSYEQYF
TRBV7-2,TRBJ1-1,-,TRBD1,14,TGTGCCAGCAGCTCCAGGGGGAAGAACACTGAAGCTTTCTTT,CASSSRGKNTEAFF
TRBV10-1,TRBJ1-5,-,-,18,TGCGCCAGCAGTGAGTGGGACTCTCGAACAAAGTGCAATCAGCCCCAGCATTTT,CASSEWDSRTKCNQPQHF
TRBV4-3,TRBJ2-7,-,TRBD2,17,TGCGCCAGCAGCCAAGATGCTAGCGGGAGAACCCCCTACGAGCAGTACTTC,CASSQDASGRTPYEQYF
TRBV4-3,TRBJ1-2,-,TRBD1,15,TGCGCCAGCAGCTACATAGGACAGGGCGACTATGGCTACACCTTC,CASSYIGQGDYGYTF
TRBV7-8,TRBJ2-1,-,TRBD2,17,TGTGCCAGCAGCTTAGCGGGTGCGGGAGCTGTCCACAATGAGCAGTTCTTC,CASSLAGAGAVHNEQFF
TRBV5-6,TRBJ1-2,-,TRBD1,14,TGTGCCAGCAGCCGTGACAGGGCAGAGTATGGCTACACCTTC,CASSRDRAEYGYTF
TRBV6-2/TRBV6-3,TRBJ1-4,-,-,15,TGTGCCAGCAGTGATCGGATTTCGCGGCGTGAAAAACTGTTTTTT,CASSDRISRREKLFF
TRBV28,TRBJ2-7,-,-,17,TGTGCCAGCAGTTTAGGGGGCAGTTCCTATCTTGGCCACGAGCAGTACTTC,CASSLGGSSYLGHEQYF
TRBV10-3,TRBJ2-7,-,TRBD1,19,TGTGCCATCAGTGAGTCGGAAGGGACAGCCTCGTCCGTACCCTACGAGCAGTACTTC,CAISESEGTASSVPYEQYF
TRBV7-2,TRBJ1-4,-,TRBD1,14,TGTGCCAGCAGCGGGGACAGTCGGAATGAAAAACTGTTTTTT,CASSGDSRNEKLFF
TRBV11-2,TRBJ1-3,-,-,13,TGTGCCAGCAGCTTAGGGCAAGTCAACACCATATATTTT,CASSLGQVNTIYF
TRBV19,TRBJ1-5,-,-,11,TGTGCCAGTAGTATGGGGCAGGGGCAGCATTTT,CASSMGQGQHF
TRBV10-1,TRBJ1-1,-,TRBD1,15,TGCGCCAGCAGAGAATCTGACCGGGACAGGGTGGGAGCTTTCTTT,CASRESDRDRVGAFF
TRBV4-1,TRBJ2-2,-,TRBD2,19,TGCGCCAGCAGCCAAGATACAGAGCGGACTAGCGGGGGGGTCGGGGAGCTGTTTTTT,CASSQDTERTSGGVGELFF
TRBV18,TRBJ1-2,-,-,17,TGTGCCAGCTCACCACCGGGCAGGGGAGTGCCTAACTATGGCTACACCTTC,CASSPPGRGVPNYGYTF
TRBV7-2,TRBJ1-5,-,-,12,TGTGCCAGCAGCTTAACAAATCAGCCCCAGCATTTT,CASSLTNQPQHF
TRBV5-1,TRBJ1-1,-,TRBD1,12,TGCGCCAGCAGCCTACAGGGGGCTGAAGCTTTCTTT,CASSLQGAEAFF
TRBV19,TRBJ1-2,-,-,14,TGTGCCAGTAGCCCAGGCCCTCCTAACTATGGCTACACCTTC,CASSPGPPNYGYTF
TRBV20-1,TRBJ1-2,-,-,11,TGCAGTGCATCAGAAGGAGTTGGCTACACCTTC,CSASEGVGYTF
TRBV7-2,TRBJ2-7,-,TRBD1,16,TGTGCCAGCAGCGTTACAGGGGGCCCGACTAGCTACGAGCAGTACTTC,CASSVTGGPTSYEQYF
TRBV5-6,TRBJ2-2,-,TRBD1,14,TGTGCCAGCAGCAAGGACAGGGGTGGCGGGGAGCTGTTTTTT,CASSKDRGGGELFF
TRBV6-1,TRBJ2-7,-,TRBD1,18,TGTGCCAGCAGTGAAGCGCACTACGGAACAGGGGGCTCCTACGAGCAGTACTTC,CASSEAHYGTGGSYEQYF
TRBV11-3,TRBJ2-1,-,-,17,TGTGCCAGCAGCTCAGCCTCGGGGGGCCTTTCCTACAATGAGCAGTTCTTC,CASSSASGGLSYNEQFF